A selection of T cell receptor beta chains follows, all from one sample in a study of shared clonotypes between healthy human individuals. Assay used: immunoSEQ multiplex PCR; TCRdb lists only in-frame clones, some missing. The data show about 600,000 clones, about 96% seen once. The material sequenced was naive CD4+ T cells sorted from blood. These TCRs come from a woman younger than 45 in good health. The CDR3 runs from the conserved cysteine through the conserved F or W. A D gene is named only where the DNA matches it firmly. For some rows the clone size is stated as once, few or many, or as a class when expanded; others skip it.

j_call: TRBJ2-7; cdr3_length: 14; v_call: TRBV10-2; d_call: TRBD1; clone_size: once; cdr3_nt: TGCGCCAGCAGTGATGGGGACAGGGGCCACGAGCAGTACTTC; cdr3_aa: CASSDGDRGHEQYF
j_call: TRBJ2-7; cdr3_length: 14; v_call: TRBV28; d_call: TRBD2; clone_size: .; cdr3_nt: TGTGCCAGCAGTACTAGCGGGAGAACCTACGAGCAGTACTTC; cdr3_aa: CASSTSGRTYEQYF
j_call: TRBJ2-3; cdr3_length: 13; v_call: TRBV29-1; d_call: TRBD2; clone_size: .; cdr3_nt: TGCAGCGTTGCCGCGGGAGTGGCAGATACGCAGTATTTT; cdr3_aa: CSVAAGVADTQYF
j_call: TRBJ2-1; cdr3_length: 14; v_call: TRBV18; d_call: TRBD1; clone_size: .; cdr3_nt: TGTGCCAGCTCACCCGGGACAGGGATAGTTGAGCAGTTCTTC; cdr3_aa: CASSPGTGIVEQFF
j_call: TRBJ2-3; cdr3_length: 13; v_call: TRBV19; d_call: .; clone_size: .; cdr3_nt: TGTGCCAGTACTTGGGCGAGCACAGATACGCAGTATTTT; cdr3_aa: CASTWASTDTQYF
j_call: TRBJ1-4; cdr3_length: 12; v_call: TRBV28; d_call: .; clone_size: .; cdr3_nt: TGTGCCAGCAGTACCAGGGTTGAAAAACTGTTTTTT; cdr3_aa: CASSTRVEKLFF
j_call: TRBJ2-1; cdr3_length: 15; v_call: TRBV6-1; d_call: .; clone_size: .; cdr3_nt: TGTGCCAGCAGCAGACCTGTGAGCTCCTACAATGAGCAGTTCTTC; cdr3_aa: CASSRPVSSYNEQFF
j_call: TRBJ1-5; cdr3_length: 15; v_call: TRBV5-5; d_call: .; clone_size: .; cdr3_nt: TGTGCCAGCAGCTTGACAGGGCAAATGAATCAGCCCCAGCATTTT; cdr3_aa: CASSLTGQMNQPQHF
j_call: TRBJ1-2; cdr3_length: 15; v_call: TRBV28; d_call: TRBD1; clone_size: .; cdr3_nt: TGTGCCACTTCGGTGGGTGGGACAGGGGATGGGGGCTACACCTTC; cdr3_aa: CATSVGGTGDGGYTF
j_call: TRBJ2-7; cdr3_length: 14; v_call: TRBV5-5; d_call: .; clone_size: .; cdr3_nt: TGTGCCAGCAGCTTGGTCAGGGGTACCTACGAGCAGTACTTC; cdr3_aa: CASSLVRGTYEQYF
j_call: TRBJ2-1; cdr3_length: 15; v_call: TRBV11-2; d_call: .; clone_size: .; cdr3_nt: TGTGCCAGCAGCTTGGGCGGAAGCTCCTACAATGAGCAGTTCTTC; cdr3_aa: CASSLGGSSYNEQFF
j_call: TRBJ2-7; cdr3_length: 15; v_call: TRBV5-1; d_call: .; clone_size: .; cdr3_nt: TGCGCCAGCAGGGCTACTAGGGACGGCTTGGGCGAGCAGTACTTC; cdr3_aa: CASRATRDGLGEQYF
j_call: TRBJ2-1; cdr3_length: 13; v_call: TRBV7-7; d_call: .; clone_size: .; cdr3_nt: TGTGCCAGCAGCTTAACGACAGCCAATGAGCAGTTCTTC; cdr3_aa: CASSLTTANEQFF
j_call: TRBJ1-4; cdr3_length: 14; v_call: TRBV5-1; d_call: .; clone_size: .; cdr3_nt: TGCGCCAGCAGCTCAGGGGTGACTAATGAAAAACTGTTTTTT; cdr3_aa: CASSSGVTNEKLFF
j_call: TRBJ1-4; cdr3_length: 14; v_call: TRBV7-9; d_call: TRBD1; clone_size: .; cdr3_nt: TGTGCCAGCAGCTCGGACAGGGGAGGCGAAAAACTGTTTTTT; cdr3_aa: CASSSDRGGEKLFF
j_call: TRBJ2-7; cdr3_length: 15; v_call: TRBV29-1; d_call: TRBD2; clone_size: .; cdr3_nt: TGCAGCGTTCGGGACGGCGGGGGGAGTTCCTACGAGCAGTACTTC; cdr3_aa: CSVRDGGGSSYEQYF
j_call: TRBJ1-3; cdr3_length: 15; v_call: TRBV6-1; d_call: .; clone_size: .; cdr3_nt: TGTGCCAGCACCCACCTTTCCGGGGCTGGAAACACCATATATTTT; cdr3_aa: CASTHLSGAGNTIYF
j_call: TRBJ2-7; cdr3_length: 16; v_call: TRBV11-2; d_call: .; clone_size: .; cdr3_nt: TGTGCCAGCAGCCTCCTGGTGGTCGGAAGCTCCTACGAGCAGTACTTC; cdr3_aa: CASSLLVVGSSYEQYF
j_call: TRBJ2-5; cdr3_length: 15; v_call: TRBV2; d_call: .; clone_size: .; cdr3_nt: TGTGCCAGCAGTGCCCCTGTGGGGGGAGGAGAGACCCAGTACTTC; cdr3_aa: CASSAPVGGGETQYF
j_call: TRBJ2-7; cdr3_length: 13; v_call: TRBV9; d_call: .; clone_size: .; cdr3_nt: TGTGCCAGCAGCTCAATCTTTTCCACCGAGCAGTACTTC; cdr3_aa: CASSSIFSTEQYF
j_call: TRBJ2-7; cdr3_length: 16; v_call: TRBV5-6; d_call: TRBD2; clone_size: once; cdr3_nt: TGTGCCAGCAGCTCAAGACTAAGCGGGAGGAACAACGAGCAGTACTTC; cdr3_aa: CASSSRLSGRNNEQYF
j_call: TRBJ2-3; cdr3_length: 17; v_call: TRBV5-8; d_call: TRBD2; clone_size: .; cdr3_nt: TGTGCCAGCAGCATGGGACTAGCGGGAGTTAGGACAGATACGCAGTATTTT; cdr3_aa: CASSMGLAGVRTDTQYF
j_call: TRBJ2-2; cdr3_length: 13; v_call: TRBV30; d_call: .; clone_size: .; cdr3_nt: TGTGCCTGGAGCTCAGGGAACACCGGGGAGCTGTTTTTT; cdr3_aa: CAWSSGNTGELFF
j_call: TRBJ1-2; cdr3_length: 16; v_call: TRBV7-9; d_call: .; clone_size: .; cdr3_nt: TGTGCCAGCAGCTCCTATCGGGACCGAGCTAACTATGGCTACACCTTC; cdr3_aa: CASSSYRDRANYGYTF
j_call: TRBJ2-7; cdr3_length: 13; v_call: TRBV29-1; d_call: .; clone_size: .; cdr3_nt: TGCAGCGTTTCGCGGGAAAGAACCTACGAGCAGTACTTC; cdr3_aa: CSVSRERTYEQYF
j_call: TRBJ2-5; cdr3_length: 11; v_call: TRBV7-2; d_call: .; clone_size: .; cdr3_nt: TGTGCCAGCAGCATATTGGAGACCCAGTACTTC; cdr3_aa: CASSILETQYF
j_call: TRBJ1-5; cdr3_length: 18; v_call: TRBV19; d_call: .; clone_size: .; cdr3_nt: TGTGCCAGTAGCATCCAGGAACAGGGACCCGGGAGACGTCAGCCCCAGCATTTT; cdr3_aa: CASSIQEQGPGRRQPQHF
j_call: TRBJ1-4; cdr3_length: 15; v_call: TRBV30; d_call: TRBD1; clone_size: .; cdr3_nt: TGTGCCTGGAGCTACCTCAGGGGGCTCAGTGAAAAACTGTTTTTT; cdr3_aa: CAWSYLRGLSEKLFF
j_call: TRBJ2-2; cdr3_length: 14; v_call: TRBV5-1; d_call: .; clone_size: .; cdr3_nt: TGCGCCAGCAGCTTGGCCAGCACCACCGGGGAGCTGTTTTTT; cdr3_aa: CASSLASTTGELFF
j_call: TRBJ2-3; cdr3_length: 13; v_call: TRBV10-3; d_call: .; clone_size: .; cdr3_nt: TGTGCCATCAGTGGACTTGTCACAGATACGCAGTATTTT; cdr3_aa: CAISGLVTDTQYF
j_call: TRBJ1-5; cdr3_length: 14; v_call: TRBV18; d_call: TRBD1; clone_size: .; cdr3_nt: TGTGCCAGCTCGCTCGCAGGGGGCAAGCAGCCCCAGCATTTT; cdr3_aa: CASSLAGGKQPQHF
j_call: TRBJ2-5; cdr3_length: 13; v_call: TRBV29-1; d_call: TRBD2; clone_size: .; cdr3_nt: TGCAGCGTTGTCGAGGGAGGGCGAGAGACCCAGTACTTC; cdr3_aa: CSVVEGGRETQYF
j_call: TRBJ2-1; cdr3_length: 15; v_call: TRBV5-1; d_call: TRBD1; clone_size: .; cdr3_nt: TGCGCCAGCAGGTCCGGGACAGGGGGTTTAGATGAGCAGTTCTTC; cdr3_aa: CASRSGTGGLDEQFF
j_call: TRBJ1-1; cdr3_length: 13; v_call: TRBV25-1; d_call: .; clone_size: .; cdr3_nt: TGTGCCAGCAGTGTGTTGGCCGGCAGGGGAGCTTTCTTT; cdr3_aa: CASSVLAGRGAFF
j_call: TRBJ1-1; cdr3_length: 15; v_call: TRBV7-8; d_call: .; clone_size: .; cdr3_nt: TGTGCCAGCAGCTTAGTAGTTACCCCAGAGACTGAAGCTTTCTTT; cdr3_aa: CASSLVVTPETEAFF
j_call: TRBJ1-5; cdr3_length: 14; v_call: TRBV5-1; d_call: .; clone_size: once; cdr3_nt: TGCGCCAGCAGCTTGGTTTCGGGGGATCAGCCCCAGCATTTT; cdr3_aa: CASSLVSGDQPQHF
j_call: TRBJ1-2; cdr3_length: 12; v_call: TRBV6-5; d_call: TRBD1; clone_size: .; cdr3_nt: TGTGCCAGCAGTAGACAGGGGGGTGGCTACACCTTC; cdr3_aa: CASSRQGGGYTF
j_call: TRBJ2-7; cdr3_length: 14; v_call: TRBV7-2; d_call: .; clone_size: .; cdr3_nt: TGTGCCAGCAGCCCCCGGCGTATGTCCTACGAGCAGTACTTC; cdr3_aa: CASSPRRMSYEQYF
j_call: TRBJ1-5; cdr3_length: 15; v_call: TRBV28; d_call: .; clone_size: .; cdr3_nt: TGTGCCAGCAGTTTATTTTACCCATATAATCAGCCCCAGCATTTT; cdr3_aa: CASSLFYPYNQPQHF
j_call: TRBJ1-4; cdr3_length: 15; v_call: TRBV5-5; d_call: .; clone_size: once; cdr3_nt: TGTGCCAGCAGCCCCTCCCTAGACGGAAATGAAAAACTGTTTTTT; cdr3_aa: CASSPSLDGNEKLFF
j_call: TRBJ2-3; cdr3_length: 15; v_call: TRBV6-4; d_call: .; clone_size: once; cdr3_nt: TGTGCCAGCAGTGAACAGGGTGGCGGTGGAGATACGCAGTATTTT; cdr3_aa: CASSEQGGGGDTQYF
j_call: TRBJ1-5; cdr3_length: 16; v_call: TRBV19; d_call: TRBD1; clone_size: .; cdr3_nt: TGTGCCAGTAGTATCCGACAGGGGACGAGTCAGCAGCCCCAGCATTTT; cdr3_aa: CASSIRQGTSQQPQHF
j_call: TRBJ1-1; cdr3_length: 14; v_call: TRBV27; d_call: .; clone_size: once; cdr3_nt: TGTGCCAGCAGTCCCTGGGGCAGGAACACTGAAGCTTTCTTT; cdr3_aa: CASSPWGRNTEAFF
j_call: TRBJ2-1; cdr3_length: 14; v_call: TRBV7-9; d_call: .; clone_size: .; cdr3_nt: TGTGCCAGCAGCTTAGTCGATCGGGCCCTTGGGCAGTTCTTC; cdr3_aa: CASSLVDRALGQFF
j_call: TRBJ2-1; cdr3_length: 11; v_call: TRBV5-1; d_call: .; clone_size: .; cdr3_nt: TGCGCCAGCAGCTTATACAATGAGCAGTTCTTC; cdr3_aa: CASSLYNEQFF
j_call: TRBJ2-1; cdr3_length: 16; v_call: TRBV28; d_call: TRBD2; clone_size: .; cdr3_nt: TGTGCCAGCAGTTCGGACCAAGCGGGGGTACGGAATGAGCAGTTCTTC; cdr3_aa: CASSSDQAGVRNEQFF
j_call: TRBJ1-4; cdr3_length: 14; v_call: TRBV2; d_call: TRBD1; clone_size: .; cdr3_nt: TGTGCCAGCAAAAGACAGGGAACTAATGAAAAACTGTTTTTT; cdr3_aa: CASKRQGTNEKLFF
j_call: TRBJ2-1; cdr3_length: 13; v_call: TRBV6-1; d_call: .; clone_size: .; cdr3_nt: TGTGCCAGCAGTGAACCTCCTAGGGATGAGCAGTTCTTC; cdr3_aa: CASSEPPRDEQFF
j_call: TRBJ2-5; cdr3_length: 14; v_call: TRBV30; d_call: TRBD1; clone_size: .; cdr3_nt: TGTGCCTGGGATCTAGGGACAGGGACTGAGACCCAGTACTTC; cdr3_aa: CAWDLGTGTETQYF
j_call: TRBJ1-1; cdr3_length: 15; v_call: TRBV28; d_call: .; clone_size: .; cdr3_nt: TGTGCCAGCAGTTTATGGTGGGTGGCGAACACTGAAGCTTTCTTT; cdr3_aa: CASSLWWVANTEAFF
j_call: TRBJ2-3; cdr3_length: 17; v_call: TRBV19; d_call: TRBD2; clone_size: .; cdr3_nt: TGTGCCAGTAGTCGGGGGGAGGGCCGCCAGGGTACAGATACGCAGTATTTT; cdr3_aa: CASSRGEGRQGTDTQYF
j_call: TRBJ2-6; cdr3_length: 15; v_call: TRBV27; d_call: .; clone_size: .; cdr3_nt: TGTGCCAGCAGTTTTAAGGGGCCTGGGGCCAACGTCCTGACTTTC; cdr3_aa: CASSFKGPGANVLTF
j_call: TRBJ2-3; cdr3_length: 14; v_call: TRBV7-9; d_call: .; clone_size: .; cdr3_nt: TGTGCCAGCAGCTTAGCGAGAACCACAGATACGCAGTATTTT; cdr3_aa: CASSLARTTDTQYF
j_call: TRBJ2-1; cdr3_length: 19; v_call: TRBV28; d_call: TRBD2; clone_size: .; cdr3_nt: TGTGCCAGCAGTCAAGTCGGACTAGCGGGGGCGAGCTCCTACAATGAGCAGTTCTTC; cdr3_aa: CASSQVGLAGASSYNEQFF
j_call: TRBJ1-5; cdr3_length: 14; v_call: TRBV7-2; d_call: .; clone_size: .; cdr3_nt: TGTGCCAGCAGCTTCTATTATAGCAATCAGCCCCAGCATTTT; cdr3_aa: CASSFYYSNQPQHF